This TCR beta chain was recorded in a study of CD8 T cells in Susac syndrome. The CDR3 contains 14 residues. The J segment lost 0 bases and the V segment lost 6 bases, leaving 6 bases of the junction unmatched. Germline loops: CDR1 SQVTM, CDR2 ANQGSEA. The authors reverse transcribed roughly 0.5 to 1 ug RNA with random hexamers. Via MiXCR, TCRdb re-called the immunoSEQ multiplex PCR reads, giving one row per CDR3 protein. The sample yields around 150,000 distinct CDR3 sequences, just under 95% seen once. This chain connects TRBV29-1 to TRBJ2-3; TRBD1 matches at 7 bases. The source material was CD4+ T cells from PBMCs. The sequence was collected from a human donor in good health. The CDR3 DNA reads TGCAGCGTGCGACAGGGCGCTAGCACAGATACGCAGTATTTT. Encoded protein: CSVRQGASTDTQYF.